This T cell receptor beta chain was sequenced during a study of early T cells in non-severe SARS-CoV-2 infection. Study-wide background: Sequenced material consisted of bulk RNA (from unsorted whole blood), and chains were unpaired. Overall study results and limits: Sequences matched to VDJdb favored anti-spike CD8 responses, while private and CD4 specificities were missed.

Attachment of unique molecular identifiers was made to individual cDNA molecules. Using its own MiXCR run on the 5' RACE reads, TCRdb lists one record per CDR3 protein. Of fewer than 75,000 distinct CDR3 sequences in the sample, roughly a fifth were seen once. CDR3 length: 15 amino acids. V lost 1 base and J 6 bases, leaving 15 bases between the germline ends. The germline V gene has CDR1 SGHTA and CDR2 FQGNSA. This clonotype showed up just a few times. Its cognate antigen is unknown. The sample here was whole blood, taken at baseline. The rearrangement joins TRBV7-2 to TRBJ1-1; no reliable D call. The source is an adult who was a healthcare worker with PCR-confirmed SARS-CoV-2 infection or an uninfected control (not recorded which). The CDR3 reads CASSLVTMRRAEAFF. The CDR3 DNA reads as TGTGCCAGCAGCTTAGTTACCATGCGTCGGGCTGAAGCTTTCTTT. Combining the CDR3 with reference TRBV7-2 and TRBJ1-1 gives the whole variable domain GAGVSQSPSNKVTEKGKDVELRCDPISGHTALYWYRQSLGQGLEFLIYFQGNSAPDKSGLPSDRFSAERTGGSVSTLTIQRTQQEDSAVYLCASSLVTMRRAEAFFGQGTRLTVV.